The rows below give T cell receptor beta chains drawn from one sample of a study of blood T cell repertoires in COVID-19. Produced via immunoSEQ multiplex PCR; TCRdb's table is partial and in-frame only. The sample has 54,000 or so clones, 82% seen once. The sequenced sample consisted of peripheral blood. These receptors originate from a man at least 80 years old with COVID-19, enrolled during active disease. The CDR3 runs from the conserved cysteine through the conserved F or W. The order of the fields is V gene, clone size, J gene, D gene, CDR3 protein, CDR3 DNA. D genes are given only for firm matches. Clone size, where shown, is once, few, many, or a class for clones that have expanded.

TRBV7-2,.,TRBJ1-4,TRBD1,CASSIDRGGNEKLFF,TGTGCCAGCAGCATTGACAGGGGGGGTAATGAAAAACTGTTTTTT
TRBV15,once,TRBJ2-1,TRBD2,CATSRLAGANNEQFF,TGTGCCACCAGCAGATTAGCGGGAGCTAACAATGAGCAGTTCTTC
TRBV30,.,TRBJ2-4,.,CAWSLSRRGDIQYF,TGTGCCTGGAGTCTGAGCCGCAGGGGTGACATTCAGTACTTC
TRBV7-9,.,TRBJ2-3,.,CASSSTGTGTDTQYF,TGTGCCAGCAGCTCCACAGGGACGGGCACAGATACGCAGTATTTT
TRBV7-7,.,TRBJ2-5,TRBD2,CASSTGTSARAQYF,TGTGCCAGCAGCACCGGGACTAGCGCCAGGGCCCAGTACTTC
TRBV4-1,.,TRBJ2-1,.,CASSQRFAAEQFF,TGCGCCAGCAGCCAAAGATTTGCGGCTGAGCAGTTCTTC
TRBV28,.,TRBJ1-1,TRBD1,CASSATGRTEAFF,TGTGCCAGCAGCGCGACAGGGCGCACTGAAGCTTTCTTT
TRBV5-4,.,TRBJ1-2,TRBD1,CASSSDRDYGYTF,TGTGCCAGCAGCTCAGACAGGGACTATGGCTACACCTTC
TRBV6-5,once,TRBJ1-5,TRBD1,CASSYSSRGRSQPQHF,TGTGCCAGCAGTTACTCGAGCAGGGGGCGAAGTCAGCCCCAGCATTTT
TRBV19,.,TRBJ2-7,.,CASSGSGTARHEQYF,TGTGCCAGTAGTGGTTCCGGGACTGCTCGTCACGAGCAGTACTTC
TRBV27,.,TRBJ1-2,TRBD1,CASSRTGKLYGYTF,TGTGCCAGCAGTCGGACAGGAAAACTCTATGGCTACACCTTC
TRBV9,.,TRBJ1-4,.,CASSVGGVRVPEKLFF,TGTGCCAGCAGCGTAGGGGGGGTACGTGTACCTGAAAAACTGTTTTTT
TRBV19,.,TRBJ2-1,TRBD2,CASSLGTSGGDEQFF,TGTGCCAGTAGCCTGGGGACTAGCGGGGGGGATGAGCAGTTCTTC
TRBV7-9,once,TRBJ2-4,TRBD2,CASSPERGLAGVPKNIQYF,TGTGCCAGCAGCCCTGAGCGGGGATTAGCGGGGGTCCCCAAAAACATTCAGTACTTC
TRBV9,.,TRBJ2-1,.,CASLLKGYNEQFF,TGTGCCAGCCTTCTAAAGGGGTACAATGAGCAGTTCTTC
TRBV16,.,TRBJ1-3,.,CASSQGADSGNTIYF,TGTGCCAGCAGCCAGGGGGCCGACTCTGGAAACACCATATATTTT
TRBV19,few,TRBJ1-5,.,CASSIEPEAHQPQHF,TGTGCCAGTAGTATAGAACCGGAGGCCCATCAGCCCCAGCATTTT